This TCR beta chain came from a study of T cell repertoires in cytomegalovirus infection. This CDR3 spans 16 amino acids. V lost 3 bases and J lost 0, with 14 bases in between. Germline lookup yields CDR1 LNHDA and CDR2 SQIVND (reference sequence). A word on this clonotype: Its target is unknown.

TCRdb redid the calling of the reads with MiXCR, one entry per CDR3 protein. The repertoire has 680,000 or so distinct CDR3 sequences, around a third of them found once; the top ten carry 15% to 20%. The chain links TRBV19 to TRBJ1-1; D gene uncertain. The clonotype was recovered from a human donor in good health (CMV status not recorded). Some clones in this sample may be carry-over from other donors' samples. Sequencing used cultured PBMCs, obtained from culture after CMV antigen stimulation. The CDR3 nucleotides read TGTGCCAGTAGTATGAAGGGCCGTAAAATGAACACTGAAGCTTTCTTT. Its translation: CASSMKGRKMNTEAFF. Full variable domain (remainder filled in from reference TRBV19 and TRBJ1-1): DGGITQSPKYLFRKEGQNVTLSCEQNLNHDAMYWYRQDPGQGLRLIYYSQIVNDFQKGDIAEGYSVSREKKESFPLTVTSAQKNPTAFYLCASSMKGRKMNTEAFFGQGTRLTVV.